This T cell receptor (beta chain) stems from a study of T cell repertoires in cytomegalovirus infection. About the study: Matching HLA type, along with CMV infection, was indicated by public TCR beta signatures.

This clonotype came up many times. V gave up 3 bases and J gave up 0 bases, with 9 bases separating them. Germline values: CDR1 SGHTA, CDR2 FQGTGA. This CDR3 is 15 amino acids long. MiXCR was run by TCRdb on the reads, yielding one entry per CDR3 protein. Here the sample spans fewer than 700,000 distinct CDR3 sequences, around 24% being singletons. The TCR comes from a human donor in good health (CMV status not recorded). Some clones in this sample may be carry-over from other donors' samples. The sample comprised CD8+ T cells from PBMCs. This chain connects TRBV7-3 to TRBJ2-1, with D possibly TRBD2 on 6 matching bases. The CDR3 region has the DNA TGTGCCAGCAGCTTTTTAGCGGCCTCCTACAATGAGCAGTTCTTC. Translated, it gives CASSFLAASYNEQFF.